These T cell receptor beta chains were read from a single sample in a study of CD8+ T cells in alopecia areata. Profiled with immunoSEQ multiplex PCR; TCRdb holds only in-frame clones, not every one. The repertoire has 60,000 to 90,000 clones, roughly 66% of them found once; the top ten carry 23%. The input for sequencing was CD8+ T cells sorted from blood, taken at week 24, from a patient treated with tofacitinib. These receptor sequences come from a human donor with alopecia areata. CDR3s include the opening cysteine and the closing phenylalanine or tryptophan. Each record gives: D gene, V gene, clone size, J gene, CDR3 DNA, CDR3 protein. The D gene is left open where the match is weak. Not all rows give a size; the values are once, few, many and, for expanded clones, a class.

d_gene: NA; v_gene: TRBV9; abundance: NA; j_gene: TRBJ2-7; CDR3nt: TGTGCCAGCAGCCCGGTACCTTCCTACGAGCAGTACTTC; CDR3aa: CASSPVPSYEQYF
d_gene: NA; v_gene: TRBV27; abundance: NA; j_gene: TRBJ1-1; CDR3nt: TGTGCCAGCAGTCCCTCCCTGGGGGCGGCCACTGAAGCTTTCTTT; CDR3aa: CASSPSLGAATEAFF
d_gene: TRBD2; v_gene: TRBV5-1; abundance: NA; j_gene: TRBJ2-1; CDR3nt: TGCGCCAGCAGCTTGAGGGCAGGGGAGGCTAGCGGGTTCAATGAGCAGTTCTTC; CDR3aa: CASSLRAGEASGFNEQFF
d_gene: NA; v_gene: TRBV4-3; abundance: NA; j_gene: TRBJ2-7; CDR3nt: TGCGCCAGCAGCCAAGAGAACATTCGGAGCGAGCAGTACTTC; CDR3aa: CASSQENIRSEQYF
d_gene: NA; v_gene: TRBV27; abundance: NA; j_gene: TRBJ2-7; CDR3nt: TGTGCCAGCAGGTCTGACAAAAGCTCCTACGAGCAGTACTTC; CDR3aa: CASRSDKSSYEQYF
d_gene: NA; v_gene: TRBV4-1; abundance: NA; j_gene: TRBJ2-2; CDR3nt: TGCGCCAGCAGCCTTCTCTTAGGATTCCGGGAGCTGTTTTTT; CDR3aa: CASSLLLGFRELFF
d_gene: NA; v_gene: TRBV10-3; abundance: few; j_gene: TRBJ2-1; CDR3nt: TGTGCCATCAGTGTTGCAGGCCGGGGCTCCTACAATGAGCAGTTCTTC; CDR3aa: CAISVAGRGSYNEQFF
d_gene: TRBD1; v_gene: TRBV5-8; abundance: NA; j_gene: TRBJ1-5; CDR3nt: TGTGCCAGCAGGCTGACAGGGGAAGCCAGCAATCAGCCCCAGCATTTT; CDR3aa: CASRLTGEASNQPQHF
d_gene: NA; v_gene: TRBV7-8; abundance: NA; j_gene: TRBJ2-4; CDR3nt: TGTGCCAGCAGCTTAGGTTCGGGAGCCAAAAACATTCAGTACTTC; CDR3aa: CASSLGSGAKNIQYF
d_gene: NA; v_gene: TRBV27; abundance: NA; j_gene: TRBJ1-5; CDR3nt: TGTGCCAGCAGTTTAACACCCCAGCAAGGCAATCAGCCCCAGCATTTT; CDR3aa: CASSLTPQQGNQPQHF
d_gene: NA; v_gene: TRBV7-9; abundance: NA; j_gene: TRBJ2-3; CDR3nt: TGTGCCAGCAGCTTAGTTAGCACAGATACGCAGTATTTT; CDR3aa: CASSLVSTDTQYF
d_gene: NA; v_gene: TRBV5-6; abundance: NA; j_gene: TRBJ1-1; CDR3nt: TGTGCCAGCAGCCTTGGCGGGGTTGCTGAAGCTTTCTTT; CDR3aa: CASSLGGVAEAFF
d_gene: NA; v_gene: TRBV9; abundance: once; j_gene: TRBJ2-7; CDR3nt: TGTGCCAGCAGCGCTGTTAATGAGGGTGAGCAGTACTTC; CDR3aa: CASSAVNEGEQYF
d_gene: NA; v_gene: TRBV27; abundance: NA; j_gene: TRBJ2-5; CDR3nt: TGTGCCAGCAGTTTCCGGCCCGACAGGTTCCTAGAGACCCAGTACTTC; CDR3aa: CASSFRPDRFLETQYF
d_gene: TRBD1; v_gene: TRBV9; abundance: NA; j_gene: TRBJ1-1; CDR3nt: TGTGCCAGCAGCGTGGGTTGGACAGGGTTGAACACTGAAGCTTTCTTT; CDR3aa: CASSVGWTGLNTEAFF